This TCR beta chain is drawn from a study of T cell repertoires in cytomegalovirus infection. This clonotype was seen many times. TCRdb passed the reads through MiXCR, listing each CDR3 protein once. The data show tens of thousands of distinct CDR3 sequences, around 3.8% seen once. The V gene's germline CDR1 is SGHTA and CDR2 FQGNSA. The CDR3 totals 14 residues. The V end was cut by 4 bases, the J end by 13 bases, with 20 bases between. The sequenced sample was PBMCs. V and J are TRBV7-2 and TRBJ2-4, with D possibly matching TRBD2 (6 bases). This clonotype was sampled from a human donor in good health (CMV status not recorded). Some clones in this sample may be carry-over from other donors' samples. CDR3 loop: CASSSPSGASGQYF. DNA for the CDR3: TGTGCCAGCAGCTCCCCCTCCGGGGCAAGCGGGCAGTACTTC.